These T cell receptor beta chains were read from a single sample in a study of T cell responses to AZD1222 COVID-19 vaccine. Only in-frame clones appear in the TCRdb table, and some are missing; sequencing was by immunoSEQ multiplex PCR. The repertoire consists of about 150,000 clones, with around nine tenths occurring once and the leading ten covering over 1%. The sample here was peripheral blood, taken 28 days after the second AZD1222 dose. These receptors all stem from an adult who received the AZD1222 COVID-19 vaccine. The CDR3 runs from the conserved cysteine through the conserved F or W. The D gene is left open where the match is weak. Only part of the rows carry a size: once, few, many, or a class if the clone is expanded.

j_call: TRBJ1-6
d_call: TRBD1
clone_size: -
v_call: TRBV27
cdr3_aa: CASSLRGTGGDSPLHF

j_call: TRBJ1-1
d_call: -
clone_size: once
v_call: TRBV6-5
cdr3_aa: CASRNPGGTEAFF

j_call: TRBJ1-2
d_call: -
clone_size: -
v_call: TRBV10-3
cdr3_aa: CAISGQEDRYTF

j_call: TRBJ2-5
d_call: -
clone_size: -
v_call: TRBV5-6
cdr3_aa: CASTNRGYQETQYF

j_call: TRBJ1-2
d_call: -
clone_size: -
v_call: TRBV29-1
cdr3_aa: CSVTPEGYTF

j_call: TRBJ1-4
d_call: TRBD1
clone_size: -
v_call: TRBV7-9
cdr3_aa: CASSLGQGIANEKLFF

j_call: TRBJ2-2
d_call: -
clone_size: -
v_call: TRBV4-1
cdr3_aa: CASSQVRGYTGELFF

j_call: TRBJ1-5
d_call: -
clone_size: -
v_call: TRBV14
cdr3_aa: CASRQFNQPQHF

j_call: TRBJ2-2
d_call: -
clone_size: -
v_call: TRBV6-4
cdr3_aa: CASSDDPTGELFF

j_call: TRBJ2-7
d_call: TRBD1
clone_size: -
v_call: TRBV6-5
cdr3_aa: CATRQGGYEQYF

j_call: TRBJ1-1
d_call: -
clone_size: once
v_call: TRBV11-2
cdr3_aa: CASSLTFNTEAFF

j_call: TRBJ2-1
d_call: -
clone_size: -
v_call: TRBV5-1
cdr3_aa: CAVTFAESSYNEQFF

j_call: TRBJ2-1
d_call: -
clone_size: -
v_call: TRBV10-1
cdr3_aa: CASSDGWGTYNEQFF

j_call: TRBJ2-5
d_call: -
clone_size: once
v_call: TRBV7-2
cdr3_aa: CASSVSLETQYF

j_call: TRBJ2-1
d_call: -
clone_size: few
v_call: TRBV19
cdr3_aa: CASSIPLGVQFF

j_call: TRBJ1-3
d_call: -
clone_size: -
v_call: TRBV10-2
cdr3_aa: CASREMAGSGNTIYF

j_call: TRBJ2-6
d_call: TRBD2
clone_size: few
v_call: TRBV3-1/TRBV3-2
cdr3_aa: CASSQEWSSGGAGANVLTF

j_call: TRBJ1-1
d_call: -
clone_size: -
v_call: TRBV6-1
cdr3_aa: CASSDPVEAFF

j_call: TRBJ2-1
d_call: -
clone_size: -
v_call: TRBV4-3
cdr3_aa: CASSQRDFRSSYNEQFF

j_call: TRBJ2-2
d_call: -
clone_size: -
v_call: TRBV7-2
cdr3_aa: CASSLMGNTGELFF

j_call: TRBJ2-7
d_call: -
clone_size: -
v_call: TRBV11-2
cdr3_aa: CASSLRAGNYEQYF

j_call: TRBJ2-1
d_call: -
clone_size: -
v_call: TRBV7-5
cdr3_aa: CARSRPGQPGPLGNEQFF

j_call: TRBJ2-7
d_call: -
clone_size: -
v_call: TRBV30
cdr3_aa: CAWSPQSLGEQYF

j_call: TRBJ1-6
d_call: TRBD1
clone_size: -
v_call: TRBV9
cdr3_aa: CASSTGQGPNSPLHF

j_call: TRBJ1-1
d_call: -
clone_size: -
v_call: TRBV6-5
cdr3_aa: CASSYSFTQNLIDSAF

j_call: TRBJ1-2
d_call: TRBD1
clone_size: -
v_call: TRBV3-1/TRBV3-2
cdr3_aa: CASWGPGGGAYDYTF

j_call: TRBJ1-1
d_call: TRBD1
clone_size: once
v_call: TRBV10-3
cdr3_aa: CAISLHGQGDTEAFF

j_call: TRBJ1-2
d_call: TRBD1
clone_size: -
v_call: TRBV5-1
cdr3_aa: CASSVRGQGDGYTF

j_call: TRBJ1-2
d_call: -
clone_size: -
v_call: TRBV4-2
cdr3_aa: CASSQDRGVYGYTF

j_call: TRBJ2-1
d_call: TRBD2
clone_size: -
v_call: TRBV5-1
cdr3_aa: CASSSSGTSVFNEQFF

j_call: TRBJ1-1
d_call: -
clone_size: -
v_call: TRBV19
cdr3_aa: CASSMGSEEKAFF

j_call: TRBJ1-6
d_call: -
clone_size: once
v_call: TRBV9
cdr3_aa: CASSEDGGNSPLHF

j_call: TRBJ2-7
d_call: TRBD1
clone_size: -
v_call: TRBV3-1/TRBV3-2
cdr3_aa: CATRDSAYEQYF

j_call: TRBJ2-7
d_call: TRBD2
clone_size: once
v_call: TRBV6-2/TRBV6-3
cdr3_aa: CASSVGGTLAWEQYF

j_call: TRBJ2-3
d_call: TRBD1
clone_size: -
v_call: TRBV19
cdr3_aa: CASSTGTGWNTDTQYF

j_call: TRBJ2-1
d_call: -
clone_size: -
v_call: TRBV20-1
cdr3_aa: CSAQGGAEQFF

j_call: TRBJ2-1
d_call: TRBD2
clone_size: -
v_call: TRBV27
cdr3_aa: CASSFRRGAPYNEQFF

j_call: TRBJ1-1
d_call: TRBD1
clone_size: -
v_call: TRBV6-2/TRBV6-3
cdr3_aa: CASSYRGQKNTEAFF

j_call: TRBJ1-1
d_call: -
clone_size: -
v_call: TRBV6-6
cdr3_aa: CASTVEGRNTEAFF

j_call: TRBJ1-4
d_call: TRBD1
clone_size: -
v_call: TRBV9
cdr3_aa: CASSFRSDRGTNEKLFF

j_call: TRBJ1-4
d_call: -
clone_size: once
v_call: TRBV10-1
cdr3_aa: CASRVGDEANEKLFF

j_call: TRBJ2-6
d_call: TRBD1
clone_size: -
v_call: TRBV6-2/TRBV6-3
cdr3_aa: CASSRDSYSGANVLTF

j_call: TRBJ1-6
d_call: -
clone_size: -
v_call: TRBV9
cdr3_aa: CASSVEGNSPLHF

j_call: TRBJ1-1
d_call: -
clone_size: -
v_call: TRBV5-1
cdr3_aa: CASSKGPSTEAFF

j_call: TRBJ1-2
d_call: TRBD1
clone_size: -
v_call: TRBV6-5
cdr3_aa: CASTQDRGLGYTF

j_call: TRBJ2-1
d_call: -
clone_size: -
v_call: TRBV6-2/TRBV6-3
cdr3_aa: CASSRGTLYNEQFF

j_call: TRBJ2-7
d_call: -
clone_size: -
v_call: TRBV10-3
cdr3_aa: CAISARADYGEQYF

j_call: TRBJ1-2
d_call: TRBD1
clone_size: -
v_call: TRBV5-4
cdr3_aa: CASSPATGVYGYTF

j_call: TRBJ1-1
d_call: -
clone_size: -
v_call: TRBV19
cdr3_aa: CASSLAGFNLMNTEAFF